This TCR beta chain was obtained from a study of T cell responses to AZD1222 COVID-19 vaccine. Remarks on this clone: Its target is unknown.

Study-level results: Increases in Spike-specific TCR breadth and depth were seen after two AZD1222 doses. Among those given AZD1222, only six were seropositive at baseline.

Germline CDR1 reads LNHDA; CDR2 reads SQIVND (reference sequence). V gave up 1 base and J gave up 1 base; unmatched junction bases: 2. The CDR3 extends over 15 amino acids. Produced via immunoSEQ multiplex PCR; TCRdb's table is partial and in-frame only. The table records around 87,000 clones, around 84% of them present only once. This sample comprised peripheral blood, obtained on day 0 of AZD1222 vaccination. The genes are TRBV19 and TRBJ2-5; TRBD2 matches at 8 bases. The receptor was derived from an adult in good health. The CDR3 protein is CASSIGGGTQETQYF. CDR3 coding DNA: TGTGCCAGTAGTATAGGCGGGGGGACCCAAGAGACCCAGTACTTC.